This T cell receptor (beta chain) appears in the sequencing data of a study of blood T cell repertoires in COVID-19. Study-wide background: Donors in the United States, Italy and Spain gave samples during acute or convalescent COVID-19. The cDNA or gDNA used as material had been derived from T cells, B-cell-depleted T cells, or PBMCs.

Original processing methods: Estimation of nucleated cell counts was performed using reference gene primer amplification. Sequenced by immunoSEQ multiplex PCR; TCRdb stores in-frame clones only, minus some. D and trimming were read from the DNA, whereas the V and J calls and clone size are those reported in that table. This table has 90,000 to 120,000 clones, about 91% appearing once. This clonotype originated in a man aged 50 or older with active or convalescent COVID-19. The sample was peripheral blood.

The CDR3 protein is CASSWEASGGGTDTQYF. The CDR3 bases are TGCGCCAGCAGCTGGGAAGCTAGCGGGGGGGGCACAGATACGCAGTATTTT. V usage is TRBV5-1 and J usage is TRBJ2-3; 12 positions match TRBD2. J was trimmed by 1 base and V by 3 bases; bases with no gene match: 6. The CDR3 is 17 residues long. Germline CDR1 reads SGHRS; CDR2 reads YFSETQ.